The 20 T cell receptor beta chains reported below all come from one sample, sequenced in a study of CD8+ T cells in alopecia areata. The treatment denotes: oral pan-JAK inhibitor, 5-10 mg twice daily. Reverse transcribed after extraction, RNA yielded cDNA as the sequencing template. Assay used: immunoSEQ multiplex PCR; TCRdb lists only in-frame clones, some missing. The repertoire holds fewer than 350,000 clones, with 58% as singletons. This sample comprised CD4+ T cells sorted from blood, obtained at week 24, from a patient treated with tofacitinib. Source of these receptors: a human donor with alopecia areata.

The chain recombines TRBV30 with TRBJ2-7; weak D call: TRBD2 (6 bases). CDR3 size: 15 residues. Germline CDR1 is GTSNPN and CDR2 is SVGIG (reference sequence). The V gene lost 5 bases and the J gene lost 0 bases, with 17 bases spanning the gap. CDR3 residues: CAWQRGEQYSYEQYF. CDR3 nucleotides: TGTGCCTGGCAACGCGGGGAACAGTACTCCTACGAGCAGTACTTC. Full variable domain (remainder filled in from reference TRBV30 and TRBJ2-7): SQTIHQWPATLVQPVGSPLSLECTVEGTSNPNLYWYRQAAGRGLQLLFYSVGIGQISSEVPQNLSASRPQDRQFILSSKKLLLSDSGFYLCAWQRGEQYSYEQYFGPGTRLTVT.

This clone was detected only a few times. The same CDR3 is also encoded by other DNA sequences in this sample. CDR3 coding DNA: TGTGCCAGCAGTTACGTCACTAGCGGGGGAGAGACCCAGTACTTC. It translates to CASSYVTSGGETQYF. The V gene is TRBV6-5, the J gene TRBJ2-5; 11 bases map to TRBD2. This CDR3 is 15 amino acids long. V lost 2 bases, J lost 4 bases, and 3 bases stayed unmatched. Germline V gene data show CDR1 as MNHEY and CDR2 as SVGAGI.

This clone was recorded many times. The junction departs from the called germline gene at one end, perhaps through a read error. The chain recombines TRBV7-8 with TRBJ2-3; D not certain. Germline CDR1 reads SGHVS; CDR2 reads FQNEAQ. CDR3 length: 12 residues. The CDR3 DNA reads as TGTGCCAGCAGATTAGGGTCGGATACGCAGTATTTT. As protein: CASRLGSDTQYF.

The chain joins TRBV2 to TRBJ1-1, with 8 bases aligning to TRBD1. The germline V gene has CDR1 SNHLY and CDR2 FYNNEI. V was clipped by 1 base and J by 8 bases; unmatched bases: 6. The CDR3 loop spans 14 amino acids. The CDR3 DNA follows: TGTGCCAGCAGTGAAGGCAGGGGGCCATCCGAAGCTTTCTTT. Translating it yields CASSEGRGPSEAFF.

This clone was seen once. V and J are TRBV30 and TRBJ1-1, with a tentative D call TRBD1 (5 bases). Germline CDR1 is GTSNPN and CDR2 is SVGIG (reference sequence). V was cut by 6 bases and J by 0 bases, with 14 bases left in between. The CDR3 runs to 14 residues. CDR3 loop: CACLQGGMNTEAFF. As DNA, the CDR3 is TGTGCCTGCCTCCAGGGAGGCATGAACACTGAAGCTTTCTTT.

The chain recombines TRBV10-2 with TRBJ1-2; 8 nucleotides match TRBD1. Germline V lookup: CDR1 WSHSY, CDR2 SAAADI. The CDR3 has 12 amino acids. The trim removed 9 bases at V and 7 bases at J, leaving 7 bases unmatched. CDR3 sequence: CASLQGVSGYTF. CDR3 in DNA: TGCGCCAGTTTACAGGGGGTTAGTGGCTACACCTTC.

For the CDR3, the DNA is TGTGCCAGCAGCTTAGCGGGGGGACTAGGAGGTCAAGAGACCCAGTACTTC. Translating gives CASSLAGGLGGQETQYF. V is TRBV7-9 and J is TRBJ2-5, with 8 nucleotides matching TRBD2. V was clipped by 0 bases and J by 2 bases; unmatched bases: 8. CDR1 is SEHNR and CDR2 is FQNEAQ in the germline V gene (reference sequence). The CDR3 is 17 amino acids.

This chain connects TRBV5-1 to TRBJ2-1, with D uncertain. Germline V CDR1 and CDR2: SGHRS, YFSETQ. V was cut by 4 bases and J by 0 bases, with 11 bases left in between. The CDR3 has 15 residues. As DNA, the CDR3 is TGCGCCAGCAGCGACACTGGAAGCTCCTACAATGAGCAGTTCTTC. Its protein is CASSDTGSSYNEQFF.

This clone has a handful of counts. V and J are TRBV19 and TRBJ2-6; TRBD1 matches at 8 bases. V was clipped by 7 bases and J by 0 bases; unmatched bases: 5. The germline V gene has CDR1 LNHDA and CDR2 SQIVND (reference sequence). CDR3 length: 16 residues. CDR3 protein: CASTQGAYSGANVLTF. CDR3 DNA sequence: TGTGCCAGTACCCAGGGGGCCTACTCTGGGGCCAACGTCCTGACTTTC.

The CDR3 DNA reads TGTGCCAGCAGCTTACGACAGCTGACCGGGGAGCTGTTTTTT. It specifies CASSLRQLTGELFF. V gene TRBV7-9 combines with J gene TRBJ2-2; a possible D gene is TRBD1 (5 bases). The CDR3 runs to 14 residues. Trimming left V 2 bases short and J 5 bases short, with 9 bases between. The germline CDR1 and CDR2 sequences are SEHNR and FQNEAQ (reference sequence).

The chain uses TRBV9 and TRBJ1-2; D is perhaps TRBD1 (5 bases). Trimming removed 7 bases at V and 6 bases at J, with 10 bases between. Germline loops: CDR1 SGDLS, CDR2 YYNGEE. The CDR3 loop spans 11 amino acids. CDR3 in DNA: TGTGCCAGCGGCGGGACCGATGGCTACACCTTC. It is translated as CASGGTDGYTF. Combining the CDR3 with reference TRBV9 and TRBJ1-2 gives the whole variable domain DSGVTQTPKHLITATGQRVTLRCSPRSGDLSVYWYQQSLDQGLQFLIQYYNGEERAKGNILERFSAQQFPDLHSELNLSSLELGDSALYFCASGGTDGYTFGSGTRLTVV.

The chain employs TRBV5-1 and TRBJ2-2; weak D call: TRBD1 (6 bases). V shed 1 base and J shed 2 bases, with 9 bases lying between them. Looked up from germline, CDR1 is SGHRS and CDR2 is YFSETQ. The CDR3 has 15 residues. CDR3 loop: CASSLRDTNTGELFF. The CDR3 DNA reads TGCGCCAGCAGCTTGAGGGACACAAACACCGGGGAGCTGTTTTTT.

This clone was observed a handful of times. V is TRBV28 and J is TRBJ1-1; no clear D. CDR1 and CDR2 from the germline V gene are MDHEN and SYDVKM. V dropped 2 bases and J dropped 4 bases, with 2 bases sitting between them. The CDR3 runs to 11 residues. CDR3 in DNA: TGTGCCAGCAGTTTACCCACTGAAGCTTTCTTT. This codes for CASSLPTEAFF.

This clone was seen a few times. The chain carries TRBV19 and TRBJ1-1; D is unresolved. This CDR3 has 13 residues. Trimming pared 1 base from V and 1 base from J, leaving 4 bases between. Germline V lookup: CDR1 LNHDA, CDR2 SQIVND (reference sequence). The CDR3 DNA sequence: TGTGCCAGTAGTATAGTCTGGAACACTGAAGCTTTCTTT. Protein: CASSIVWNTEAFF.

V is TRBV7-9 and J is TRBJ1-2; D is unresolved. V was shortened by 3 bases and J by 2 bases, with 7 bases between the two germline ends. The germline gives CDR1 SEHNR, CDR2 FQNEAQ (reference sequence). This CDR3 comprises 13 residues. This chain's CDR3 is CASSLDANYGYTF. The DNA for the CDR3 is TGTGCCAGCAGCTTGGACGCAAACTATGGCTACACCTTC.

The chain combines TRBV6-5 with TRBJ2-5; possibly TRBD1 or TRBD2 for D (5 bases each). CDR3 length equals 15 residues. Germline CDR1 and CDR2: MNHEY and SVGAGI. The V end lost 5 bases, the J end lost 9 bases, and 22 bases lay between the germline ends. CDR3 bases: TGTGCCAGCAGTCTCAAGCCGGGACGACGAGTGGCCCAGTACTTC. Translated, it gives CASSLKPGRRVAQYF.

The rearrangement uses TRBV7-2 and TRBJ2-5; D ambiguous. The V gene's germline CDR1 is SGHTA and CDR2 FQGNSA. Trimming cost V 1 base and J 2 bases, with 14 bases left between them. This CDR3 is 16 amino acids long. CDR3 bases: TGTGCCAGCAGCTTAGGGGCATCGGGCTTGCAAGAGACCCAGTACTTC. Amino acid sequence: CASSLGASGLQETQYF.

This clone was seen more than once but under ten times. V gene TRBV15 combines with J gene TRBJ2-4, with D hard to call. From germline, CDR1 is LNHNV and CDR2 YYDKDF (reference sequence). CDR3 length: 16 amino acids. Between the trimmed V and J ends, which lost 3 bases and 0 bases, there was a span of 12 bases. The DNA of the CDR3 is TGTGCCACCAGCAGGAATTTCAACTTAGCCAAAAACATTCAGTACTTC. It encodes CATSRNFNLAKNIQYF.

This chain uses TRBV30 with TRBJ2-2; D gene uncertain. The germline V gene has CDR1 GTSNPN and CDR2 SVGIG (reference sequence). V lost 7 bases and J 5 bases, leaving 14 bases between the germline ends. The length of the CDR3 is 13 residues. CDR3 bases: TGTGCCTCCTCGACTTTAGGGACCGGGGAGCTGTTTTTT. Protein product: CASSTLGTGELFF.

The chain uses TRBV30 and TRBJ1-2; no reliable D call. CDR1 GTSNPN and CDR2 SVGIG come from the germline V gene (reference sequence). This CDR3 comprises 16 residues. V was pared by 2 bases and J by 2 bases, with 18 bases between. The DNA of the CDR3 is TGTGCCTGGAGTCCCCGATTGATGGCAGACAACTATGGCTACACCTTC. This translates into CAWSPRLMADNYGYTF.